This T cell receptor (beta chain) was captured in a study of beta chain features in type 1 diabetes. Expressed TCRB transcripts got sequenced, as all isolated RNA was reverse transcribed. TCRdb keeps only in-frame clones here, not all; method: immunoSEQ multiplex PCR. The table has some 640,000 clones, 11% to 15% seen once. Germline CDR1 and CDR2: SGDLS and YYNGEE. This CDR3 has 14 residues. The V end was cut by 4 bases, the J end by 0 bases, with 9 bases between. Study outcomes and limitations: Shorter TCRB CDR3s, moderately but significantly so, marked every one of the four CD4+ subsets in Type 1 diabetes patients.

This clone has only a few counts. Antigen: not known. The chain has TRBV9 and TRBJ2-3; D unclear. This TCR derives from a man younger than 35 with type 1 diabetes. Sequencing was performed on naive CD4+ T cells from blood. CDR3 sequence (DNA): TGTGCCAGCAGCAGGGCCGATAGCACAGATACGCAGTATTTT. Translated: CASSRADSTDTQYF.